These T cell receptor beta chains were read from a single sample in a study of blood T cells in healthy people across ages. From the 5' RACE reads, TCRdb called clonotypes with MiXCR, one entry per CDR3 protein. The repertoire consists of over 950,000 distinct CDR3 sequences, with roughly two fifths occurring once and the leading ten covering around 13%. The material sequenced was blood. The source of these receptors is a man aged 18 to 30 in good health. CDR3s include the opening cysteine and the closing phenylalanine or tryptophan. D genes are given only for firm matches. Clone size, where shown, is once, few, many, or a class for clones that have expanded.

J gene | CDR3 length | V gene | D gene | clone size | CDR3 DNA | CDR3 protein
TRBJ1-4 | 15 | TRBV6-6 | . | . | TGTGCCAGCAGTGACACCGGGGCACCTAATGAAAAACTGTTTTTT | CASSDTGAPNEKLFF
TRBJ2-3 | 17 | TRBV3-1 | . | few | TGTGCCAGCAGCCAAGAAAGGGCGGCCGGGTACACAGATACGCAGTATTTT | CASSQERAAGYTDTQYF
TRBJ1-2 | 13 | TRBV3-1 | . | few | TGTGCCAGCAGCCAAGAATCCCAGTATGGCTACACCTTC | CASSQESQYGYTF
TRBJ2-5 | 17 | TRBV20-1 | TRBD2 | few | TGCAGTGCTAGAGGAGAAACTAGCGGGGCCTACCAAGAGACCCAGTACTTC | CSARGETSGAYQETQYF
TRBJ1-6 | 15 | TRBV10-2 | TRBD1 | . | TGCGCCAGCAGTGAGGGGGACAGACATAATTCACCCCTCCACTTT | CASSEGDRHNSPLHF
TRBJ1-5 | 13 | TRBV9 | . | . | TGTGCCAGCAGCGTGGGGGCGGGGCAGCCCCAGCATTTT | CASSVGAGQPQHF
TRBJ1-2 | 13 | TRBV27 | . | . | TGTGCCAGCAGGGACGGGCTAAACTATGGCTACACCTTC | CASRDGLNYGYTF
TRBJ1-2 | 16 | TRBV12-3/TRBV12-4 | . | . | TGTGCCAGCAGTTCGGCTAAGGGTTTCAGTAACTATGGCTACACCTTC | CASSSAKGFSNYGYTF
TRBJ1-1 | 14 | TRBV10-3 | TRBD1 | few | TGTGCCATCAGCTCGACAGGGGTCGATACTGAAGCTTTCTTT | CAISSTGVDTEAFF
TRBJ2-1 | 15 | TRBV15 | . | . | TGTGCCACCAGCGAGGATCGCCGGGCCTACAATGAGCAGTTCTTC | CATSEDRRAYNEQFF
TRBJ2-2 | 13 | TRBV20-1 | . | . | TGCAGTGCTAACCGGGACAACACCGGGGAGCCGTTTTTT | CSANRDNTGEPFF
TRBJ2-3 | 15 | TRBV4-3 | . | few | TGCGCCAGCAGCCAAGATCGGGTCCCCCCAGATACGCAGTATTTT | CASSQDRVPPDTQYF
TRBJ2-6 | 16 | TRBV9 | . | few | TGTGCCAGCAGTGTAGGGACCGTCTCTGGGGCCAACGTCCTGACTTTC | CASSVGTVSGANVLTF
TRBJ1-4 | 15 | TRBV12-3/TRBV12-4 | . | . | TGTGCCAGCAGTTGGACGAGTGCAACTAATGAAAAACTGTTTTTT | CASSWTSATNEKLFF
TRBJ1-1 | 14 | TRBV2 | . | . | TGTGCCAGCAGTGAGGACACCGAGAACACTGAAGCTTTCTTT | CASSEDTENTEAFF
TRBJ1-1 | 11 | TRBV14 | . | . | TGTGCCAGCAGCCATACCACTGAAGCTTTCTTT | CASSHTTEAFF
TRBJ2-3 | 15 | TRBV28 | TRBD2 | . | TGTGCCAGCAGAAATAGCGGGGGGGCTACAGATACGCAGTATTTT | CASRNSGGATDTQYF
TRBJ1-1 | 14 | TRBV7-2 | . | many | TGTGCCAGCAGCTTAGTTCCCGGGAACACTGAAGCTTTCTTT | CASSLVPGNTEAFF
TRBJ1-4 | 16 | TRBV7-9 | TRBD1 | . | TGTGCCAGCAGCATGGGGGACAGGGGGGAGGACGAAAAACTGTTTTTT | CASSMGDRGEDEKLFF
TRBJ2-1 | 16 | TRBV11-2 | TRBD1 | few | TGTGCCAGCAGCTTAGATCAACAGGGGAATTACAATGAGCAGTTCTTC | CASSLDQQGNYNEQFF
TRBJ2-2 | 13 | TRBV30 | . | . | TGTGCCTGGAGGGCTGGGGGAACCGGGGAGCTGTTTTTT | CAWRAGGTGELFF
TRBJ2-3 | 20 | TRBV7-6 | TRBD2 | . | TGTGCCAGCAGCTTGCCGAAGGGACTAGCGGGTACCACTAGCACAGATACGCAGTATTTT | CASSLPKGLAGTTSTDTQYF
TRBJ1-1 | 13 | TRBV20-1 | . | few | TGCAGTGCTAGAATCCTCGGGAACACTGAAGCTTTCTTT | CSARILGNTEAFF
TRBJ2-1 | 17 | TRBV5-6 | . | . | TGTGCCAGCAGCTCGGGGGTGGGAAGGATAATCTACAATGAGCAGTTCTTC | CASSSGVGRIIYNEQFF
TRBJ1-3 | 14 | TRBV18 | . | once | TGTGCCAGCTCCCCCACCGGCGTAGAAGACACCATATATTTT | CASSPTGVEDTIYF
TRBJ1-2 | 12 | TRBV10-3 | . | many | TGTGCCATCAGTGAGGTACTCCGCGGCTACACCTTC | CAISEVLRGYTF
TRBJ1-2 | 14 | TRBV25-1 | . | many | TGTGCCAGCAGTGGCCGAGACAGATTCTATGGCTACACCTTC | CASSGRDRFYGYTF
TRBJ2-1 | 15 | TRBV2 | . | . | TGTGCCAGCAGCACCCAGGGTTTCTGGGACAATGAGCAGTTCTTC | CASSTQGFWDNEQFF
TRBJ1-2 | 15 | TRBV10-3 | . | few | TGTGCCATCAGTGAGTCGGGCGGGACGCGATATGGCTACACCTTC | CAISESGGTRYGYTF
TRBJ1-4 | 15 | TRBV4-3 | TRBD1 | few | TGCGCCAGCAGCCAAGACGGACAGGAGGATGAAAAACTGTTTTTT | CASSQDGQEDEKLFF
TRBJ2-1 | 14 | TRBV15 | . | few | TGTGCCACCAGCAGCTACACCCCCAGAGGTGAGCAGTTCTTC | CATSSYTPRGEQFF
TRBJ2-1 | 16 | TRBV5-5 | . | few | TGTGCCAGCAGATTCCGGGACGCGAGCTCCTACAATGAGCAGTTCTTC | CASRFRDASSYNEQFF
TRBJ1-1 | 16 | TRBV13 | TRBD1 | few | TGTGCCAGCAGCCAGGGTTTGGGAACAGGGGGCACTGAAGCTTTCTTT | CASSQGLGTGGTEAFF
TRBJ2-2 | 15 | TRBV6-6 | . | . | TGTGCCAGCAGCTCGCGGAGGGGGGACACCGGGGAGCTGTTTTTT | CASSSRRGDTGELFF
TRBJ1-2 | 13 | TRBV29-1 | . | few | TGCAGCCTGGAGAAAATGGGTGGCTATGGCTACACCTTC | CSLEKMGGYGYTF
TRBJ1-2 | 14 | TRBV28 | TRBD1 | . | TGTGCCAGCTCCGGGACAGGGGTTCCTGGAGGCTACACCTTC | CASSGTGVPGGYTF
TRBJ1-4 | 16 | TRBV6-6 | . | . | TGTGCCAGCAATTACGTCGGAGCAACTAATGAAAAACCTCTGTTTTTT | CASNYVGATNEKPLFF
TRBJ2-7 | 13 | TRBV20-1 | . | . | TGCAGTGCTAGAGATACTGGGAGGCGCGAGCAGTACTTC | CSARDTGRREQYF
TRBJ1-1 | 14 | TRBV9 | . | few | TGTGCCAGCAGCGTAGTTCCCGGTAGCACTGAAGCTTTCTTT | CASSVVPGSTEAFF